The 29 T cell receptor beta chains below were found in one sample sequenced in a study of human T cells and chemical hapten exposure (dated by TCRdb to the early 2020s). The time point label on this specimen signifies: patch test 1, 2 weeks after DPC sensitization. The treatment or condition label corresponds to: therapeutic diphenylcyclopropenone sensitization with weekly scalp DPC. Unfractionated whole blood was collected in Tempus Blood RNA tubes, and total RNA was extracted from that blood. Library construction relied on RACE. Instrument used: NextSeq 500. The public reads were run again by TCRdb, first through fastp at Q25 and then through MiXCR, and only productive beta chains were kept. CDR3 protein duplicates are merged, each entry listing the most common genes and DNA. This sample has some 52,000 distinct CDR3 sequences in its table, and approximately 11% of those were observed once. Roughly 1.8% of the sample lies in the top ten.

Sequencing was performed on whole blood, taken in connection with sensitization to the hapten diphenylcyclopropenone (DPC). The source is a woman in her thirties or forties with alopecia areata. Some clones in this sample may be carry-over from other donors' samples.

This clonotype has a handful of counts. This chain connects TRBV27 to TRBJ2-3; 7 bases map to TRBD1. V trimming: 5 bases; J trimming: 4 bases; junction bases outside the gene matches: 3. In germline, CDR1 is MNHEY, CDR2 SMNVEV (reference sequence). The CDR3 spans 13 residues. In DNA, the CDR3 is TGTGCCAGCAGTCTAGACAGGGCAGATACGCAGTATTTT. Translated, it gives CASSLDRADTQYF.

In its sample, this clonotype was seen a few times. The rearrangement uses TRBV9 and TRBJ2-1; D is ambiguous. This CDR3 contains 16 residues. Germline V gives CDR1 SGDLS, CDR2 YYNGEE. Trimming pared 0 bases from V and 5 bases from J, leaving 15 bases between. In nucleotides, the CDR3 is TGTGCCAGCAGCGTAGCTGAGACACCCCCAAACAATGAGCAGTTCTTC. This gives the protein CASSVAETPPNNEQFF.

The chain is built from TRBV12-2 and TRBJ2-1; the D call in the table, TRBD1, was not verified against the DNA. TRBV12-2 is a known pseudogene. The CDR3 is made up of 12 amino acids. The CDR3 coding sequence is TGTGCAAGTCGCCCCGAGGGGAATGAGCAGTTCTTC. Its translation is CASRPEGNEQFF.

This clonotype has at least ten counts. This chain joins TRBV14 and TRBJ1-3; TRBD1 is a possible D gene (5 bases). The CDR3 is 15 amino acids. V was pared by 2 bases and J by 2 bases, with 10 bases between. The germline V gene encodes CDR1 SGHDN and CDR2 FVKESK. The CDR3 loop is CASSQPGNTGNTIYF. The CDR3 DNA reads as TGTGCCAGCAGCCAACCAGGGAACACTGGAAACACCATATATTTT.

This clonotype was seen a few times. The V gene is TRBV5-1, the J gene TRBJ1-1, with 7 bases matching TRBD1. Germline-derived CDR1 and CDR2 are SGHRS and YFSETQ. CDR3 length: 15 residues. The V and J ends lost 0 bases and 5 bases, in that order; junction bases with no gene match: 7. The chain's CDR3 is CASSLGARGRTEAFF. CDR3 coding DNA: TGCGCCAGCAGCTTGGGGGCGAGGGGGCGGACTGAAGCTTTCTTT.

The J gene is TRBJ2-1, the V gene TRBV12-3 or TRBV12-4, with D uncertain. V dropped 6 bases and J dropped 5 bases, with 14 bases sitting between them. This CDR3 is 14 amino acids long. The CDR3 here is CASSPEFANNEQFF. The CDR3 DNA sequence: TGTGCCAGCAGCCCTGAGTTTGCGAACAATGAGCAGTTCTTC.

This clonotype was seen a handful of times. The chain carries TRBV18 and TRBJ2-3; D unresolved. The CDR3 is made up of 16 amino acids. Germline V lookup: CDR1 KGHSH, CDR2 LQKENI. V lost 1 base and J lost 1, with 12 bases in between. In DNA form, the CDR3 reads TGTGCCAGCTCACCACTCGCCCTCGTGGGCACAGATACGCAGTATTTT. This translates into CASSPLALVGTDTQYF.

This clonotype was counted many times. The rearrangement links TRBV10-3 to TRBJ2-7, with 11 bases lining up with TRBD2. Per germline, CDR1 ENHRY and CDR2 SYGVKD. J was trimmed by 2 bases and V by 0 bases; bases with no gene match: 9. This CDR3 has 18 residues. In DNA form, the CDR3 reads TGTGCCATCAGTGAGTCTCGGCTAGCGGGGGGCAGGGCCTACGAGCAGTACTTC. This encodes CAISESRLAGGRAYEQYF.

This clonotype occurred a few times. The V call is TRBV7-2, the J call TRBJ2-1; 12 positions match TRBD2. CDR3 length equals 14 residues. Per the germline V gene, CDR1 is SGHTA and CDR2 is FQGNSA. After removal of 4 bases from V and 12 bases from J, the junction contained 7 bases not matched to a gene. This CDR3 is CASSSTSGGPTQFF. The CDR3, as DNA: TGTGCCAGCAGCTCGACTAGCGGGGGCCCCACGCAGTTCTTC.

About this clonotype: This clone may be a read error of a much larger clone one base away. V and J are TRBV5-4 and TRBJ2-5, with D maybe TRBD1 (6 bases). Germline V lookup: CDR1 SGHNT, CDR2 YYREEE (reference sequence). The CDR3 length is 13 residues. Here the CDR3 reads CSSSLQGQETQYF. DNA of the CDR3: TGTTCCAGCAGTCTACAGGGACAAGAGACCCAGTACTTC.

This clonotype has a count of ten or more. V is TRBV6-6 and J is TRBJ1-6, with D perhaps TRBD1 (5 bases). V was shortened by 7 bases and J by 7 bases, with 17 bases between the two germline ends. CDR1 and CDR2 from the germline V gene are MNHNY and SVGAGI (reference sequence). The CDR3 covers 15 residues. The CDR3 coding sequence is TGTGCCAGCACCCTACCGGAAGGGGCGAATTCACCCCTCCACTTT. Translating it yields CASTLPEGANSPLHF.

This clonotype has only a few counts. This chain joins TRBV12-3 or TRBV12-4 and TRBJ1-1; D is perhaps TRBD1 (5 bases). V lost 2 bases and J 2 bases, leaving 9 bases between the germline ends. This CDR3 comprises 14 residues. In nucleotides, the CDR3 is TGTGCCAGCAGTTTATACCAGGGTAACACTGAAGCTTTCTTT. Translated: CASSLYQGNTEAFF.

This clonotype was seen a handful of times. The genes are TRBV2 and TRBJ2-1; maybe TRBD1 (7 bases). This CDR3 has 15 amino acids. V lost 4 bases and J 4 bases, leaving 14 bases between the germline ends. In germline, CDR1 is SNHLY, CDR2 FYNNEI. The CDR3 DNA sequence: TGTGCCAGCAGTGCCGGGACAGCGGGTTACAATGAGCAGTTCTTC. Its translation is CASSAGTAGYNEQFF.

Many counts were recorded for this clonotype. V and J are TRBV3-1 and TRBJ2-4, with D possibly TRBD2 on 6 matching bases. Germline-derived CDR1 and CDR2 are LGHDT and YNNKEL (reference sequence). V lost 3 bases to trimming and J lost 5 bases, with 17 bases between them. This CDR3 is 16 amino acids long. The chain's CDR3 is CASSQGPQEGQNIQYF. The CDR3 region has the DNA TGTGCCAGCAGCCAGGGACCCCAGGAGGGCCAAAACATTCAGTACTTC.

The chain combines TRBV18 with TRBJ2-1, with 7 bases matching TRBD1. V shed 0 bases, J shed 10 bases, and the junction held 3 bases outside the gene matches. The CDR3 covers 13 residues. From germline, CDR1 is KGHSH and CDR2 LQKENI. The CDR3 reads CASSPPGGLEQFF. In nucleotides, the CDR3 is TGTGCCAGCTCACCACCAGGGGGCTTAGAGCAGTTCTTC. Full variable domain (rest looked up from reference TRBV18 and TRBJ2-1): NAGVMQNPRHLVRRRGQEARLRCSPMKGHSHVYWYRQLPEEGLKFMVYLQKENIIDESGMPKERFSAEFPKEGPSILRIQQVVRGDSAAYFCASSPPGGLEQFFGPGTRLTVL.

This rearrangement joins TRBV7-9 to TRBJ2-7, with 16 bases matching TRBD2. The CDR3 totals 17 residues. Per germline, CDR1 SEHNR and CDR2 FQNEAQ (reference sequence). After removal of 7 bases from V and 6 bases from J, the junction contained 12 bases not matched to a gene. CDR3 bases: TGTGCCAGCACTCAACCGGGACTAGCGGGAGGGCCCGGCGAGCAGTACTTC. This codes for CASTQPGLAGGPGEQYF.

This clonotype was observed a few times. In DNA, the CDR3 is TGTGCCAGCAGGCCCGGAATCTCGGCAGATACGCAGTATTTT. It translates to CASRPGISADTQYF. J is TRBJ2-3 and V is TRBV7-2; D is unclear. CDR3 length equals 14 residues. Trimming shortened V by 6 bases and J by 4 bases, and 14 bases separated the two germline ends. Germline-derived CDR1 and CDR2 are SGHTA and FQGNSA.

The CDR3 protein is CASSQLGDTQYF. The DNA of the CDR3 is TGTGCCAGCAGCCAACTAGGGGATACGCAGTATTTT. J is TRBJ2-3 and V is TRBV7-9; weak D call: TRBD2 (5 bases). Between the trimmed V and J ends, which lost 5 bases and 6 bases, there was a span of 9 bases. This CDR3 is 12 amino acids long. In germline, CDR1 is SEHNR, CDR2 FQNEAQ (reference sequence). The variable domain in full, completed from reference TRBV7-9 and TRBJ2-3, reads DTGVSQNPRHKITKRGQNVTFRCDPISEHNRLYWYRQTLGQGPEFLTYFQNEAQLEKSRLLSDRFSAERPKGSFSTLEIQRTEQGDSAMYLCASSQLGDTQYFGPGTRLTVL.

The V gene is TRBV7-2, the J gene TRBJ1-4; tentatively, D is TRBD1 (5 bases). Germline V CDR1 and CDR2: SGHTA, FQGNSA. There are 13 residues in the CDR3. Trimming shortened V by 4 bases and J by 8 bases, and 11 bases separated the two germline ends. The CDR3 spells CASSSGGREKLFF. In DNA, the CDR3 is TGTGCCAGCAGCTCGGGGGGACGCGAAAAACTGTTTTTT.

This clonotype was counted at least ten times. The chain carries TRBV27 and TRBJ2-7; D is unresolved. There are 15 residues in the CDR3. The V end was cut by 3 bases, the J end by 0 bases, with 12 bases between. The germline V gene encodes CDR1 MNHEY and CDR2 SMNVEV (reference sequence). CDR3 in amino acids: CASSFGSAVSYEQYF. The CDR3 region has the DNA TGTGCCAGCAGTTTCGGGTCGGCTGTCTCCTACGAGCAGTACTTC.

CDR3 nucleotides: TGCAGCGTTGCAGGGGCCGGGGAGCTGTTTTTT. Amino acid sequence: CSVAGAGELFF. The chain recombines TRBV29-1 with TRBJ2-2, with D possibly being TRBD1 (6 bases). Germline V CDR1 and CDR2: SQVTM, ANQGSEA. V lost 4 bases, J lost 6 bases, and 6 bases lay in between. This CDR3 is built from 11 residues.

This clonotype was counted many times. The chain recombines TRBV7-9 with TRBJ2-6; no definite D call. The germline V gene encodes CDR1 SEHNR and CDR2 FQNEAQ (reference sequence). Trimming removed 0 bases from V and 3 bases from J, with 0 bases in between. This CDR3 spans 13 amino acids. In DNA, the CDR3 is TGTGCCAGCAGCTTAGCTGGGGCCAACGTCCTGACTTTC. This codes for CASSLAGANVLTF.

The chain joins TRBV30 to TRBJ1-2, with D possibly matching TRBD1 (6 bases). The CDR3 spans 15 residues. V was clipped by 5 bases and J by 0 bases, with 16 bases between them. Looked up from germline, CDR1 is GTSNPN and CDR2 is SVGIG (reference sequence). CDR3 nucleotide sequence: TGTGCCTGGGCCGGGGGCAGGGGAGCTAACTATGGCTACACCTTC. Translating gives CAWAGGRGANYGYTF.

This clonotype was counted many times. The chain combines TRBV6-2 or TRBV6-3 with TRBJ2-2; tentatively, D is TRBD2 (6 bases). The germline V gene encodes CDR1 MNHEY and CDR2 SVGEGT. Trimming took off 0 bases at V and 3 bases at J, with 11 bases between the two ends. This CDR3 comprises 16 residues. CDR3 loop: CASSYSPGDYTGELFF. For the CDR3, the DNA is TGTGCCAGCAGTTACTCTCCCGGGGACTACACCGGGGAGCTGTTTTTT.

This clonotype appeared many times. The rearrangement uses TRBV5-5 and TRBJ2-1; weak D call: TRBD2 (5 bases). V was cut by 4 bases and J by 0 bases, with 8 bases left in between. The CDR3 has 14 amino acids. Germline CDR1 is SGHKS and CDR2 is YYEKEE (reference sequence). CDR3 region: CASSTGNSYNEQFF. For the CDR3, the DNA is TGTGCCAGCAGCACCGGGAACTCCTACAATGAGCAGTTCTTC.

This clonotype occurred many times. The rearrangement uses TRBV4-3 and TRBJ1-4; tentatively, D is TRBD1 (5 bases). Germline V gene sequence: CDR1 LGHNA, CDR2 YSLEER. This CDR3 spans 15 amino acids. Trimming left V 4 bases short and J 6 bases short, with 15 bases between. In nucleotides, the CDR3 is TGCGCCAGCAGCCGCGACAGCGCGCCGGATGAAAAACTGTTTTTT. It yields the protein CASSRDSAPDEKLFF.

This clonotype was recorded once. This CDR3 is CASSLDSSGDTQYF. DNA of the CDR3: TGTGCCAGCAGTCTCGACAGCTCGGGAGATACGCAGTATTTT. The chain recombines TRBV7-9 with TRBJ2-3; D possibly corresponds to TRBD1 (5 bases). This CDR3 comprises 14 residues. Germline V gene sequence: CDR1 SEHNR, CDR2 FQNEAQ (reference sequence). V lost 6 bases to trimming and J lost 5 bases, with 15 bases between them. The entire variable domain, with the rest obtained from reference TRBV7-9 and TRBJ2-3, is as follows: DTGVSQNPRHKITKRGQNVTFRCDPISEHNRLYWYRQTLGQGPEFLTYFQNEAQLEKSRLLSDRFSAERPKGSFSTLEIQRTEQGDSAMYLCASSLDSSGDTQYFGPGTRLTVL.

This clonotype was found many times. The chain combines TRBV19 with TRBJ1-6, with D uncertain. This CDR3 is 15 amino acids long. Germline CDR1 and CDR2: LNHDA and SQIVND (reference sequence). Trimming shortened V by 5 bases and J by 11 bases, and 19 bases separated the two germline ends. In DNA form, the CDR3 reads TGTGCCAGTAGTTTGGGCCCCGGCGGGGTGACACCCCTCCACTTT. Translation: CASSLGPGGVTPLHF.

There are a few counts of this clonotype. The chain carries TRBV4-3 and TRBJ2-3, with 8 bases fitting TRBD1. CDR1 LGHNA and CDR2 YSLEER come from the germline V gene. The V segment lost 3 bases and the J segment 4 bases; nucleotides outside the gene matches: 9. The CDR3 is 16 amino acids. The CDR3, as DNA: TGCGCCAGCAGCCAGGGTCCAGGGGGCGTCTCAGATACGCAGTATTTT. Translated: CASSQGPGGVSDTQYF.